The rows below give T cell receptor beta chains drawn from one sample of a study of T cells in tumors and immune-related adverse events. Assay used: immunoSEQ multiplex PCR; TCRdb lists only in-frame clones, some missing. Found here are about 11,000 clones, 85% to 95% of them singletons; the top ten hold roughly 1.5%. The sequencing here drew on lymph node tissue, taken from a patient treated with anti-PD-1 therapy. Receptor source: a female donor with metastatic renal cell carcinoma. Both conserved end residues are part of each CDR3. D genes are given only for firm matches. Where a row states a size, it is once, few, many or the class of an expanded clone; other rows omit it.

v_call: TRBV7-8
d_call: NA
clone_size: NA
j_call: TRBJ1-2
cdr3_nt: TGTGCCAGCAGCTTAAGAACTATTACTAACTATGGCTACACCTTC
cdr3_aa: CASSLRTITNYGYTF

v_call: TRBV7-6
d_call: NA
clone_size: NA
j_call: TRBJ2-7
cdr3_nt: TGTGCCAGTAGCTTCCCGCCCGGGGAGCAGTACTTC
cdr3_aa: CASSFPPGEQYF

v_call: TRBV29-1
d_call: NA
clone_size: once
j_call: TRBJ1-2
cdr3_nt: TGCAGCGACGAAACGAACTATGGCTACACCTTC
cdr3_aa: CSDETNYGYTF

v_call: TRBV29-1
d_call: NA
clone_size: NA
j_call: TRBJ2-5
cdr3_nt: TGCAGCGTTGCGGGGGTTACCCAGAGGACCCAGTACTTC
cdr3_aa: CSVAGVTQRTQYF

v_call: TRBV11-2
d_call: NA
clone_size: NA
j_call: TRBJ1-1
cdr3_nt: TGTGCCAGCAGCTTAACCGTACCGGACCCCATGGCTTTCTTT
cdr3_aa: CASSLTVPDPMAFF

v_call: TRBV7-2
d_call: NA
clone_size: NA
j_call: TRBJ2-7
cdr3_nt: TGTGCCAGCAGCTTAGGGCCCTCGACAGGCCTCTACGAGCAGTACTTC
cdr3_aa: CASSLGPSTGLYEQYF

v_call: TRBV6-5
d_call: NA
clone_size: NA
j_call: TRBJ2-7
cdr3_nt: TGTGCCAGCGGCTACGAGCAGTACTTC
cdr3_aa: CASGYEQYF

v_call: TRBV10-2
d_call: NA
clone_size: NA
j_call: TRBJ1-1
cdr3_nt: TGCGCCAGCAGGGACGTTCAGGGGCAGGGCAATACTGAAGCTTTCTTT
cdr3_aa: CASRDVQGQGNTEAFF

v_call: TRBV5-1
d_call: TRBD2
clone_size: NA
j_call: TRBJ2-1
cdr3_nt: TGCGCCAGCAGTTTTACGGCAGGGACTAGTAATGAGCAGTTCTTC
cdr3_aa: CASSFTAGTSNEQFF

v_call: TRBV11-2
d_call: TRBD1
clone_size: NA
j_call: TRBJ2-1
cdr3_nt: TGTGCCAGCAGCCCTTGGACAGGGGCTTTGTTCTTC
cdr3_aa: CASSPWTGALFF

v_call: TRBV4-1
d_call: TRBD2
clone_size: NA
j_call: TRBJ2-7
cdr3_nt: TGCGCCAGCAGCCCACAGCGGGAGGTCAACGAGCAGTACTTC
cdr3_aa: CASSPQREVNEQYF

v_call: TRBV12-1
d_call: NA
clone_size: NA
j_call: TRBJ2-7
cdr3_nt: TGTGCCAGCAGCTTTGCTCTGGCGGGGGTGTACGAGCAGTACTTC
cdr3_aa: CASSFALAGVYEQYF

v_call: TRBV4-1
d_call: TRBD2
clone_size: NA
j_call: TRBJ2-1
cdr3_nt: TGCGCCAGCAGCCAGTTACTAGCGGAGCCTTACAATGAGCAGTTCTTC
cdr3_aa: CASSQLLAEPYNEQFF

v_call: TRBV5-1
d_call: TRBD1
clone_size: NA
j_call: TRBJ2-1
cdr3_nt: TGCGCCAGCAGCCTGCGGACAGGGGATGGTGAGCAGTTCTTC
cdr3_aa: CASSLRTGDGEQFF

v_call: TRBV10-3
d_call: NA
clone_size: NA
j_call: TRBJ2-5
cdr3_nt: TGTGCCATCAGTGAATCACTGGGGCAGGGAGGCCAAGAGACCCAGTACTTC
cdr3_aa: CAISESLGQGGQETQYF

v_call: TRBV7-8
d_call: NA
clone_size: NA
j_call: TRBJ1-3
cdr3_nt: TGTGCCAGCAGCCCGCCGGGGTGGTCTGGAAACACCATATATTTT
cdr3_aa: CASSPPGWSGNTIYF

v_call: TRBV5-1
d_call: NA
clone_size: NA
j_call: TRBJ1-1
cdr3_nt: TGCGCCAGCAGCTCGGACAGAACGAACACTGAAGCTTTCTTT
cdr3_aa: CASSSDRTNTEAFF

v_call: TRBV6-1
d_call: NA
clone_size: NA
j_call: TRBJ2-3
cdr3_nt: TGTGCCAGCACTCGCTCATGGGGCCCAGATACGCAGTATTTT
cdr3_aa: CASTRSWGPDTQYF

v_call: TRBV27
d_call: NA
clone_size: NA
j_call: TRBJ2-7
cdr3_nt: TGTGCCAGCAGTGGTAGCTACGAGCAGTACTTC
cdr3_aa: CASSGSYEQYF

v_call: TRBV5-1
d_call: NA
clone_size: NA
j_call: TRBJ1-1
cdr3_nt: TGCGCCAGCAACGGAGAGAACACTGAAGCTTTCTTT
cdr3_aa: CASNGENTEAFF

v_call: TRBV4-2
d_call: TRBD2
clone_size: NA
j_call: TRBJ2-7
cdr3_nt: TGTGCCAGCAGCATCGATCACGGGGGGGATCGCGAGCAGTACTTC
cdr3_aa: CASSIDHGGDREQYF

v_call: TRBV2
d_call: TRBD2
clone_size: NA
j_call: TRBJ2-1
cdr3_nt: TGTGCCAGCAGTCAACTAGCGGGAGGGCTCGGTGAGCAGTTCTTC
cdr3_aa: CASSQLAGGLGEQFF

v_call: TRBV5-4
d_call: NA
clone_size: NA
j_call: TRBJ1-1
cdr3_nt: TGTGCCAGCAGCTTGGCAGACATCGACACTGAAGCTTTCTTT
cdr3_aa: CASSLADIDTEAFF

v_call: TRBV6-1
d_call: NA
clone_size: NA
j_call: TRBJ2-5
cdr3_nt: TGTGCCAGCAGTGAACATCAGGGCCAAGAGACCCAGTACTTC
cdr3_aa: CASSEHQGQETQYF

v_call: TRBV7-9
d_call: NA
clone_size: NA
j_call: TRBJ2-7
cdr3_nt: TGTGCCAGCAGCACAACGGGGATGAACTACGAGCAGTACTTC
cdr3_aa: CASSTTGMNYEQYF

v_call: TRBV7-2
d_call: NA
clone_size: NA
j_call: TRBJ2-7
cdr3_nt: TGTGCCAGCAGCTTAGCCACCGCCCACGAGCAGTACTTC
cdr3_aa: CASSLATAHEQYF

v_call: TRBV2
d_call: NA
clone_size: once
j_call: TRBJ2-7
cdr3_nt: TGTGCCAGTGCTCCCACTAGCCGAGTCCACGAGCAGTACTTC
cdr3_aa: CASAPTSRVHEQYF

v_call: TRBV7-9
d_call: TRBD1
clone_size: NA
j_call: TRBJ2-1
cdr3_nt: TGTGCCAGCAGCTGGGGACAGAGCAATGAGCAGTTCTTC
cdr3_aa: CASSWGQSNEQFF

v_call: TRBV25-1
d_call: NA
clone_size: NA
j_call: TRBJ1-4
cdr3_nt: TGTGCCAGCAGTGAGGACCGAGGGGGGGCGACTAATGAAAAACTGTTTTTT
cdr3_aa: CASSEDRGGATNEKLFF

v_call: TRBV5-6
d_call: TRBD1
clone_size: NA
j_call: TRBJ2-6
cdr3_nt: TGTGCCAGCAGCTTCCTGACAGGGGCTGGGGCCAACGTCCTGACTTTC
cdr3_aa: CASSFLTGAGANVLTF

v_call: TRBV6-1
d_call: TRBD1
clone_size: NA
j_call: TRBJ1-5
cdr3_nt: TGTGCCAGCAGCGAGGACAGGGGACAGCCCCAGCATTTT
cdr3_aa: CASSEDRGQPQHF

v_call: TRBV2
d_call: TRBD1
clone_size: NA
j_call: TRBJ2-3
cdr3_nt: TGTGCCAGCAGTGCTGGGACAGACACAGATACGCAGTATTTT
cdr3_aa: CASSAGTDTDTQYF

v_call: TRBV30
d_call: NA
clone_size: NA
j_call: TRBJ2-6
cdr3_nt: TGTGCCTGGACTAGACCAGGGAAGGGACTCTGGGCCAACGTCCTGACTTTC
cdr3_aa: CAWTRPGKGLWANVLTF

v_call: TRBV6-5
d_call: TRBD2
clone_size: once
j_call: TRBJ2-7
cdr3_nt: TGTGCCAGCAGACTAGCGGGAGGTTACGAGCAGTACTTC
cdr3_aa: CASRLAGGYEQYF

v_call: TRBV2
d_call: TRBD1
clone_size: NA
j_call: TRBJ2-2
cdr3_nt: TGTGCCTCGGACAGGGATCGGTGGATCGGGGAGCTGTTTTTT
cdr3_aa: CASDRDRWIGELFF